These T cell receptor beta chains were read from a single sample in a study of T-cell memory formation after mild COVID-19. One entry per CDR3 protein results from TCRdb running MiXCR on the 5' RACE reads. The sample consists of approximately 170,000 distinct CDR3 sequences, 10% to 15% of them appearing once. The sample consisted of PBMCs or a T cell subset sorted from them (not recorded which). The source is a man younger than 35 who had mild COVID-19 (a few samples of this study predate the infection). Cell type and time point are not known. The CDR3 runs from the conserved cysteine through the conserved F or W. A D gene is named only where the DNA matches it firmly. Clone sizes are given selectively: once, few, many, or a class where the clone is expanded.

j_call | d_call | clone_size | v_call | cdr3_nt | cdr3_aa
TRBJ2-3 | TRBD1 | - | TRBV20-1 | TGCAGTGCTAGAGGGGGGGCGACAGGGGAAGATACGCAGTATTTT | CSARGGATGEDTQYF
TRBJ1-3 | TRBD1 | - | TRBV6-6 | TGTGCCAGCAGTTACACTTTTTCCCGGACAGGTGGAAACACCATATATTTT | CASSYTFSRTGGNTIYF
TRBJ2-3 | - | medium-sized | TRBV20-1 | TGCAGTGCCCGCAGGACAGATACGCAGTATTTT | CSARRTDTQYF
TRBJ1-1 | - | few | TRBV3-1 | TGTGCCAGCACCGAGACAAGCGGGGATGGCCCGGTTTTCTTT | CASTETSGDGPVFF
TRBJ1-1 | - | - | TRBV21-1 | TGTGCCAGCAGCAAGGGGGGGGATGGAAACACTGAAGCTTTCTTT | CASSKGGDGNTEAFF
TRBJ2-3 | TRBD2 | - | TRBV4-2 | TGTGCCAGCAGCCAAGGCCTTGCGGGGGGGCTATATACGCAGTATTTT | CASSQGLAGGLYTQYF
TRBJ2-5 | TRBD2 | few | TRBV20-1 | TGCAGTGCCAAGACTAGCGTACAAGAGACCCAGTACTTC | CSAKTSVQETQYF
TRBJ1-1 | - | few | TRBV18 | TGTGCCAGCTCACCACTATTACAGTTGAACACTGAAGCTTTCTTT | CASSPLLQLNTEAFF
TRBJ1-2 | - | - | TRBV5-1 | TGCGCCAGCAGCGGTGGGGGGCTAGCCTATGGCTACACCTTC | CASSGGGLAYGYTF
TRBJ2-6 | - | few | TRBV20-1 | TGCAGTGCTAGAACCATCAGGGCCGGCGGGGCCAACGTCCTGACTTTC | CSARTIRAGGANVLTF
TRBJ2-2 | - | - | TRBV7-8 | TGTGCCAGCAGCCCTAGTCGGCTCTACACCGGGGAGCTGTTTTTT | CASSPSRLYTGELFF
TRBJ2-2 | - | - | TRBV28 | TGTGCCAGTCACGAATCGGGGGGCGCGGACGGGGAGCTGTTTTTT | CASHESGGADGELFF
TRBJ1-1 | - | - | TRBV6-5 | TGTGCCAGCAGTTACGGGATGAACACTGAAGCTTTCTTT | CASSYGMNTEAFF
TRBJ2-6 | - | - | TRBV6-5 | TGTGCCAGCCGGAAACAGGGAGCTGGGGCCAACGTCCTGACTTTC | CASRKQGAGANVLTF
TRBJ2-1 | - | - | TRBV7-3 | TGTGCCAGCAGCCGACAAGGGGACCCCTCCTACAATGAGCAGTTCTTC | CASSRQGDPSYNEQFF
TRBJ2-5 | TRBD1 | - | TRBV12-3/TRBV12-4 | TGTGCCAGCAGTTCAACCGGGACAGCGATGACCCAGTACTTC | CASSSTGTAMTQYF
TRBJ1-4 | - | few | TRBV7-9 | TGTGCCAGCAGCTTAGCAGGGGCGAACGAAAAACTGTTTTTT | CASSLAGANEKLFF
TRBJ2-2 | TRBD2 | few | TRBV11-1 | TGTGCCAGCGCGAGCTCGGGGGGTCGTCGAACCGGGGAGCTGTTTTTT | CASASSGGRRTGELFF
TRBJ2-1 | TRBD2 | once | TRBV9 | TGTGCCAGCAGCGTAGCTTCTAGCGGGGGGTCTCGAGAGCAGTTCTTC | CASSVASSGGSREQFF
TRBJ2-1 | - | - | TRBV7-6 | TGTGCCAGCAGCCCCAATCCACCTTCGGGGCTGGGGGTCAATGAGCAGTTCTTC | CASSPNPPSGLGVNEQFF
TRBJ2-1 | TRBD2 | few | TRBV6-2/TRBV6-3 | TGTGCCAGCAGAAGGCCGGGACTAGCAACATACAATGAGCAGTTCTTC | CASRRPGLATYNEQFF
TRBJ2-3 | TRBD2 | few | TRBV9 | TGTGCCAGCAGCGTAGTGGCTAGCGGGGCAGATACGCAGTATTTT | CASSVVASGADTQYF
TRBJ1-4 | TRBD1 | - | TRBV5-1 | TGCGCCAGCAGCTTCCGGGACAGTAGGAATGAAAAACTGTTTTTT | CASSFRDSRNEKLFF
TRBJ2-2 | - | - | TRBV5-1 | TGCGCCAGCAGCGGAATGGCGGGTTCTACCGGGGAGCTGTTTTTT | CASSGMAGSTGELFF
TRBJ2-6 | - | few | TRBV4-1 | TGCGCCAGCAGTTTCGATTTTGCAACTGGGGCCAACGTCCTGACTTTC | CASSFDFATGANVLTF
TRBJ1-1 | - | - | TRBV5-1 | TGCGCCAGCAGCTTAAATACAGACACTGAAGCTTTCTTT | CASSLNTDTEAFF
TRBJ2-3 | - | few | TRBV12-3/TRBV12-4 | TGTGCCAGCAGTCATCCCCCAGATACGCAGTATTTT | CASSHPPDTQYF
TRBJ1-1 | - | few | TRBV2 | TGTGCCAGCACCGCGTACACTGAAGCTTTCTTT | CASTAYTEAFF
TRBJ2-4 | - | - | TRBV5-1 | TGCGCCAGCAGCCGCAGCCGAGGCGGGGAGAACATTCAGTACTTC | CASSRSRGGENIQYF
TRBJ2-5 | TRBD2 | few | TRBV5-1 | TGCGCCAGCAGCAGGCCGACGGGAGGATTAGAGACCCAGTACTTC | CASSRPTGGLETQYF
TRBJ2-2 | - | - | TRBV7-3 | TGTGCCAGCAGCTTAGTTGCGGGTACGGCCGGGGAGCTGTTTTTT | CASSLVAGTAGELFF
TRBJ1-2 | TRBD1 | few | TRBV6-2/TRBV6-3 | TGTGCCAGCAGTTCACGGGCAGGGGGCTTCTATGGCTACACCTTC | CASSSRAGGFYGYTF
TRBJ1-6 | - | - | TRBV10-3 | TGTGCCATCAGCCAGGGGTATAATTCACCCCTCCACTTT | CAISQGYNSPLHF
TRBJ2-3 | - | - | TRBV6-6 | TGTGCCAGCAGTTACTCCGGGCGGGGACCCACAGATACGCAGTATTTT | CASSYSGRGPTDTQYF
TRBJ1-6 | - | many | TRBV29-1 | TGCAGCGTTCGGGCCTCTCCGAATTCACCCCTCCACTTT | CSVRASPNSPLHF
TRBJ1-1 | TRBD1 | - | TRBV7-2 | TGTGCCAGCAGCTTCACAGGGGTGTCCAGAGCTTTCTTT | CASSFTGVSRAFF
TRBJ1-6 | - | few | TRBV12-3/TRBV12-4 | TGTGCCAGCAGTTCTGGCCAAACCAACTCACCCCTCCACTTT | CASSSGQTNSPLHF
TRBJ1-2 | - | - | TRBV6-5 | TGTGCCAGCAGTTACTCGGGGATCAACCCGAGGTCTAACTATGGCTACACCTTC | CASSYSGINPRSNYGYTF
TRBJ1-1 | - | - | TRBV7-9 | TGTGCCGGCAGCTACCAGGGTCTAGGTGGGGGCACTGAAGCTTTCTTT | CAGSYQGLGGGTEAFF
TRBJ2-2 | TRBD1 | few | TRBV5-8 | TGTGCCAGCATCGACAGGGCGAGTGAGAACGGGGAGCTGTTTTTT | CASIDRASENGELFF
TRBJ2-5 | TRBD2 | - | TRBV9 | TGTGCCAGCAGCTCACGCGGGGTAGCGGGGGGAGAGACCCAGTACTTC | CASSSRGVAGGETQYF
TRBJ2-6 | - | - | TRBV5-5 | TGTGCCAGCAGCTTGGCAGGGGCCCACTCTGGGGCCAACGTCCTGACTTTC | CASSLAGAHSGANVLTF
TRBJ1-2 | TRBD1 | - | TRBV15 | TGTGCCACCAGCTCACGGGACAGGGGGCAGGATTGGACCTTC | CATSSRDRGQDWTF